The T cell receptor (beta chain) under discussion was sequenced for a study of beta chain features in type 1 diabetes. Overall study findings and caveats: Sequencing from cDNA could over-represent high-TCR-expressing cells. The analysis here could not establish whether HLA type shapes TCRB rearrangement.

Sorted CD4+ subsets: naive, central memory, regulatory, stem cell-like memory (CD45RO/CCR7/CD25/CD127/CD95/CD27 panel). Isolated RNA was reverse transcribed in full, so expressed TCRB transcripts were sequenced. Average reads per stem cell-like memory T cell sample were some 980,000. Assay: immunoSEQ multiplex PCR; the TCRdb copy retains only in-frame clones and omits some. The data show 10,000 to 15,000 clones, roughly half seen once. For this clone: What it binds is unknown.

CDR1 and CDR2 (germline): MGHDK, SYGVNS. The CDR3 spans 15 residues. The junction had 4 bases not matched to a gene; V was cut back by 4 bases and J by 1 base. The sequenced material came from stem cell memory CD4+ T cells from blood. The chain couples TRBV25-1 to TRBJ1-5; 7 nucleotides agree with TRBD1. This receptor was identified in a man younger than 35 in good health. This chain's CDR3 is CASSGQGGSNQPQHF. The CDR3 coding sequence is TGTGCCAGCAGTGGACAGGGAGGCAGCAATCAGCCCCAGCATTTT.